Below are 30 T cell receptor beta chains sequenced from a single sample in a study of response to subunit inactivated influenza vaccine. TCRdb ran MiXCR on the RT-PCR reads and lists one entry per CDR3 protein. The table lists around 760,000 distinct CDR3 sequences, approximately 14% of them singletons. The sequenced sample was PBMCs from blood, obtained 14 to 15 days before vaccination. The receptors come from a man in his forties or fifties who received an inactivated influenza vaccine.

This clonotype has only a few counts. This chain uses TRBV19 with TRBJ2-5; D remains ambiguous. The CDR3 totals 13 residues. Per the germline V gene, CDR1 is LNHDA and CDR2 is SQIVND (reference sequence). Trimming shortened V by 10 bases and J by 3 bases, and 15 bases separated the two germline ends. The CDR3 sequence is CATAPKTKETQYF. In DNA form, the CDR3 reads TGTGCCACTGCCCCGAAAACCAAAGAGACCCAGTACTTC. Variable domain in full (rest from reference TRBV19 and TRBJ2-5): DGGITQSPKYLFRKEGQNVTLSCEQNLNHDAMYWYRQDPGQGLRLIYYSQIVNDFQKGDIAEGYSVSREKKESFPLTVTSAQKNPTAFYLCATAPKTKETQYFGPGTRLLVL.

In this sample, this clonotype turned up a few times. This rearrangement joins TRBV3-1 to TRBJ2-7; D may be TRBD2 (6 bases). Germline V gene data show CDR1 as LGHDT and CDR2 as YNNKEL (reference sequence). CDR3 length: 16 amino acids. Trimming cost V 0 bases and J 8 bases, with 20 bases left between them. CDR3 protein: CASSQERLVAASKQYF. The CDR3, as DNA: TGTGCCAGCAGCCAAGAGAGGTTAGTAGCGGCAAGTAAGCAGTACTTC.

The chain links TRBV7-2 to TRBJ1-1; D is undetermined. V lost 5 bases and J lost 1, with 8 bases in between. The germline CDR1 and CDR2 sequences are SGHTA and FQGNSA. CDR3 length: 13 residues. The CDR3 sequence is CASSKFPNTEAFF. CDR3 sequence (DNA): TGTGCCAGCAGCAAGTTTCCGAACACTGAAGCTTTCTTT.

In DNA, the CDR3 is TGCGCCAGCAGCTACTCGACAGGGAACTATGGCTACACCTTC. Translating it yields CASSYSTGNYGYTF. The chain carries TRBV4-1 and TRBJ1-2, with 7 bases aligning to TRBD1. CDR3 length: 14 amino acids. The junction had 5 bases not matched to a gene; V was cut back by 5 bases and J by 2 bases. Per germline, CDR1 MGHRA and CDR2 YSYEKL.

This clonotype occurred a few times. The chain carries TRBV6-5 and TRBJ1-4; 8 nucleotides align to TRBD1. Germline V gene sequence: CDR1 MNHEY, CDR2 SVGAGI. After removal of 6 bases from V and 5 bases from J, the junction contained 5 bases not matched to a gene. This CDR3 region has 14 residues. CDR3 amino acids: CASSYTGGNEKLFF. The CDR3 nucleotides are TGTGCCAGCAGCTATACAGGGGGGAATGAAAAACTGTTTTTT.

This clonotype has only a few counts. The CDR3 protein is CASSFPSGSSGANVLTF. In nucleotides, the CDR3 is TGTGCCAGCAGTTTTCCGAGCGGGAGCTCGGGGGCCAACGTCCTGACTTTC. V is TRBV28 and J is TRBJ2-6; 8 bases fit TRBD2. V dropped 3 bases and J dropped 4; count of bases not matched to a gene: 8. The CDR3 runs to 17 residues. Germline V gene data show CDR1 as MDHEN and CDR2 as SYDVKM.

This chain uses TRBV7-9 with TRBJ1-2; tentative D call: TRBD1 (6 bases). Germline values: CDR1 SEHNR, CDR2 FQNEAQ (reference sequence). The CDR3 consists of 13 residues. The V end lost 7 bases, the J end lost 0 bases, and 9 bases lay between the germline ends. CDR3 sequence (DNA): TGTGCCAGCAAGGACAGTACTAACTATGGCTACACCTTC. Amino acid sequence: CASKDSTNYGYTF.

About this clonotype itself: An end of the junction does not agree with germline; a read error may underlie this. The CDR3 loop reads CASRPDRQRWNF. As DNA, the CDR3 is TGTGCCAGCAGACCCGACAGGCAACGGTGGAACTTC. The V gene is TRBV5-4, the J gene TRBJ2-7, with a weak D call TRBD1 (6 bases). Germline CDR1 reads SGHNT; CDR2 reads YYREEE (reference sequence). The CDR3 is made up of 12 amino acids.

The chain carries TRBV29-1 and TRBJ2-1; D is undetermined. Germline V CDR1 and CDR2: SQVTM, ANQGSEA. The V and J ends lost 4 bases and 2 bases respectively, with 6 bases between them. This CDR3 spans 12 amino acids. This chain's CDR3 is CSVVPTYNEQFF. The CDR3 DNA reads as TGCAGCGTTGTTCCAACCTACAATGAGCAGTTCTTC.

This clonotype was seen a few times. The V and J genes are TRBV11-2 and TRBJ2-3, with TRBD1 identical over 7 bases. V shed 5 bases and J 7 bases; nucleotides not matched to a gene: 27. The germline gives CDR1 SGHAT, CDR2 FQNNGV. The CDR3 consists of 20 residues. CDR3 in amino acids: CASSKKLGWDSPSAGYTQYF. The CDR3 DNA reads as TGTGCCAGCAGCAAGAAATTAGGGTGGGACAGCCCGTCGGCCGGGTATACGCAGTATTTT.

The rearrangement uses TRBV11-2 and TRBJ2-3, with a possible D match to TRBD2 (5 bases). The germline V gene has CDR1 SGHAT and CDR2 FQNNGV. Trimming left V 0 bases short and J 10 bases short, with 23 bases between. The CDR3 runs to 17 residues. Written as DNA, the CDR3 is TGTGCCAGCAGCTTAGATGCTAGAGGACCTATAGAGGGATCGCAGTATTTT. Its translation is CASSLDARGPIEGSQYF.

The chain links TRBV24-1 to TRBJ2-3; 7 positions agree with TRBD1. Trimming at V came to 2 bases and at J to 2 bases, leaving 3 bases not matched to a gene. Germline V gene sequence: CDR1 KGHDR, CDR2 SFDVKD. The CDR3 extends over 15 amino acids. Here the CDR3 reads CATSDWDSSTDTQYF. The CDR3, as DNA: TGTGCCACCAGTGATTGGGACAGTTCCACAGATACGCAGTATTTT.

This clonotype has at least ten counts. The CDR3 nucleotides read TGTGCCAGCAGCTTAGTACAGGCCTACGAGCAGTACTTC. This gives the protein CASSLVQAYEQYF. The chain combines TRBV7-2 with TRBJ2-7; D may be TRBD1 (5 bases). This CDR3 is 13 amino acids long. Germline CDR1 and CDR2: SGHTA and FQGNSA. The V end lost 1 base, the J end lost 2 bases, and 6 bases lay between the germline ends.

The sample holds a few counts of this clonotype. This sequence joins TRBV10-2 and TRBJ2-3; TRBD2 matches at 9 bases. The CDR3 sequence is 15 residues long. The ends lost 2 bases at V and 6 bases at J; junction bases unmatched: 6. Germline CDR1 is WSHSY and CDR2 is SAAADI. The CDR3 nucleotides are TGCGCCAGCAGTGAGGTGGGACTAGCCCCCGATACGCAGTATTTT. Translating it yields CASSEVGLAPDTQYF.

CDR3 sequence (DNA): TGTGCCAGCACCCCTCTAACTAGCGGGGCCCTACCGGGGCAGTTCTTC. It is translated as CASTPLTSGALPGQFF. The chain links TRBV12-3 or TRBV12-4 to TRBJ2-1; 10 nucleotides agree with TRBD2. The CDR3 extends over 16 amino acids. The junction had 18 bases not matched to a gene; V was cut back by 7 bases and J by 12 bases.

The rearrangement joins TRBV4-3 to TRBJ2-7; D call uncertain. The germline gives CDR1 LGHNA, CDR2 YSLEER. The CDR3 contains 15 residues. Between the trimmed V and J ends, which lost 0 bases and 1 base, there was a span of 10 bases. CDR3 DNA: TGCGCCAGCAGCCAAGACAGGACCTTTTCCTACGAGCAGTACTTC. As protein: CASSQDRTFSYEQYF.

This clonotype was seen many times. The CDR3 coding sequence is TGTGCCATCAGGGACAACACAGATACGCAGTATTTT. It yields the protein CAIRDNTDTQYF. The rearrangement links TRBV10-3 to TRBJ2-3; tentative D call: TRBD1 (5 bases). Germline V gives CDR1 ENHRY, CDR2 SYGVKD. The V end was cut by 6 bases, the J end by 2 bases, with 6 bases between. The CDR3 has 12 amino acids.

The sample holds a few counts of this clonotype. This chain joins TRBV12-3 or TRBV12-4 and TRBJ1-1, with unresolved D. CDR3 length: 13 amino acids. Trimming pared 4 bases from V and 3 bases from J, leaving 9 bases between. The CDR3 DNA reads TGTGCCAGCAGTTGGCTGGGCTACACTGAAGCTTTCTTT. It is translated as CASSWLGYTEAFF.

This clonotype was observed a few times. This chain joins TRBV20-1 and TRBJ2-1; 7 nucleotides align to TRBD2. CDR3 length equals 15 residues. Germline V lookup: CDR1 DFQATT, CDR2 SNEGSKA (reference sequence). Trimming removed 2 bases from V and 3 bases from J; junction bases left unmatched: 7. This chain's CDR3 is CSARMAGVIYNEQFF. The CDR3 bases are TGCAGTGCTAGAATGGCGGGGGTGATCTACAATGAGCAGTTCTTC.

V usage is TRBV15 and J usage is TRBJ2-1; D is perhaps TRBD1 (5 bases). Trimming left V 0 bases short and J 7 bases short, with 13 bases between. The CDR3 is 15 amino acids. Germline V gives CDR1 LNHNV, CDR2 YYDKDF (reference sequence). CDR3 nucleotides: TGTGCCACCAGCAGAGATTGGGGCCCTAGAAATGAGCAGTTCTTC. Its translation: CATSRDWGPRNEQFF. Complete variable domain (other parts from reference TRBV15 and TRBJ2-1): DAMVIQNPRYQVTQFGKPVTLSCSQTLNHNVMYWYQQKSSQAPKLLFHYYDKDFNNEADTPDNFQSRRPNTSFCFLDIRSPGLGDTAMYLCATSRDWGPRNEQFFGPGTRLTVL.

The chain joins TRBV28 to TRBJ1-5, with D uncertain. This CDR3 has 15 residues. CDR1 and CDR2 (germline): MDHEN, SYDVKM. V lost 1 base and J lost 2, with 9 bases in between. The CDR3 DNA sequence: TGTGCCAGCAGTTTATTACGCGCTGGCAATCAGCCCCAGCATTTT. This encodes CASSLLRAGNQPQHF. Using reference TRBV28 and TRBJ1-5 for the parts outside the CDR3, the full variable domain is DVKVTQSSRYLVKRTGEKVFLECVQDMDHENMFWYRQDPGLGLRLIYFSYDVKMKEKGDIPEGYSVSREKKERFSLILESASTNQTSMYLCASSLLRAGNQPQHFGDGTRLSIL.

There are many counts of this clonotype. This chain links TRBV5-1 with TRBJ2-5; possibly TRBD1 for D (5 bases). Germline assignment: CDR1 SGHRS and CDR2 YFSETQ. This CDR3 region has 14 residues. V lost 3 bases to trimming and J lost 5 bases, with 14 bases between them. The CDR3 region is CASSSDTVFETQYF. The CDR3 DNA reads as TGCGCCAGCAGCTCGGACACGGTCTTTGAGACCCAGTACTTC.

The chain recombines TRBV15 with TRBJ2-1, with D unclear. V was clipped by 3 bases and J by 10 bases, with 7 bases between them. CDR3 size: 11 residues. Germline CDR1 LNHNV, CDR2 YYDKDF (reference sequence). The CDR3: CATSSQKEQFF. The CDR3 bases are TGTGCCACCAGCAGCCAGAAGGAGCAGTTCTTC.

The table lists this clonotype with a few counts. V and J are TRBV3-1 and TRBJ2-3, with D tentatively TRBD2 (6 bases). V shed 4 bases and J shed 5 bases, with 16 bases lying between them. This CDR3 comprises 15 residues. Germline CDR1 is LGHDT and CDR2 is YNNKEL (reference sequence). The CDR3 loop is CASSLNPGSGDTQYF. CDR3 nucleotide sequence: TGTGCCAGCAGCCTTAATCCCGGGAGCGGAGATACGCAGTATTTT.

Only one count was recorded for this clonotype. This rearrangement joins TRBV2 to TRBJ2-7, with 9 bases fitting TRBD2. Per the germline V gene, CDR1 is SNHLY and CDR2 is FYNNEI. Trimming cost V 2 bases and J 3 bases; bases outside gene matches: 8. The CDR3 covers 16 residues. The CDR3 DNA reads as TGTGCCAGCAGTGAATTCTCCCTAGCGGGAAACTACGAGCAGTACTTC. This sequence encodes CASSEFSLAGNYEQYF.

This chain links TRBV13 with TRBJ2-1; no definite D call. The germline CDR1 and CDR2 sequences are PRHDT and FYEKMQ (reference sequence). Between the trimmed V and J ends, which lost 4 bases and 8 bases, there was a span of 15 bases. There are 14 residues in the CDR3. The CDR3 here is CASSSFLDRHEQFF. The CDR3 DNA sequence: TGTGCCAGCAGCTCCTTCTTAGACCGGCATGAGCAGTTCTTC.

This clonotype was seen a handful of times. The V gene is TRBV7-8, the J gene TRBJ2-7; 7 bases match TRBD2. V trimming: 1 base; J trimming: 6 bases; junction bases outside the gene matches: 12. Per the germline V gene, CDR1 is SGHVS and CDR2 is FQNEAQ. The CDR3 has 16 residues. CDR3 bases: TGTGCCAGCAGCTTAGGGATCCCAGCGGGGTCCCGCGAGCAGTACTTC. Translating it yields CASSLGIPAGSREQYF.

This clonotype was counted between two and nine times. The J gene is TRBJ2-5, the V gene TRBV7-2; D not certain. CDR1 and CDR2 (germline): SGHTA, FQGNSA. The CDR3 extends over 14 amino acids. Trimming removed 1 base from V and 4 bases from J, with 10 bases in between. CDR3: CASSLDRWGETQYF. In nucleotides, the CDR3 is TGTGCCAGCAGCTTAGACCGTTGGGGAGAGACCCAGTACTTC.

V and J are TRBV20-1 and TRBJ2-2, with 10 nucleotides matching TRBD2. The CDR3 loop spans 15 amino acids. CDR1 DFQATT and CDR2 SNEGSKA come from the germline V gene (reference sequence). V gave up 6 bases and J gave up 1 base; unmatched junction bases: 5. CDR3 sequence (DNA): TGCAGTGCCAACGGACTAGCGGAGAACACCGGGGAGCTGTTTTTT. It encodes CSANGLAENTGELFF.

This clonotype came up a few times. V and J are TRBV7-2 and TRBJ1-3, with TRBD1 identical over 7 bases. Germline-derived CDR1 and CDR2 are SGHTA and FQGNSA. Germline trimming cut 6 bases from V and 0 bases from J; bases unmatched to any gene: 8. CDR3 length: 16 residues. The CDR3 loop reads CASRETGTVSGNTIYF. For the CDR3, the DNA is TGTGCCAGCAGAGAAACCGGGACAGTCTCTGGAAACACCATATATTTT. The full variable domain, its missing parts supplied by reference TRBV7-2 and TRBJ1-3, is GAGVSQSPSNKVTEKGKDVELRCDPISGHTALYWYRQSLGQGLEFLIYFQGNSAPDKSGLPSDRFSAERTGGSVSTLTIQRTQQEDSAVYLCASRETGTVSGNTIYFGEGSWLTVV.